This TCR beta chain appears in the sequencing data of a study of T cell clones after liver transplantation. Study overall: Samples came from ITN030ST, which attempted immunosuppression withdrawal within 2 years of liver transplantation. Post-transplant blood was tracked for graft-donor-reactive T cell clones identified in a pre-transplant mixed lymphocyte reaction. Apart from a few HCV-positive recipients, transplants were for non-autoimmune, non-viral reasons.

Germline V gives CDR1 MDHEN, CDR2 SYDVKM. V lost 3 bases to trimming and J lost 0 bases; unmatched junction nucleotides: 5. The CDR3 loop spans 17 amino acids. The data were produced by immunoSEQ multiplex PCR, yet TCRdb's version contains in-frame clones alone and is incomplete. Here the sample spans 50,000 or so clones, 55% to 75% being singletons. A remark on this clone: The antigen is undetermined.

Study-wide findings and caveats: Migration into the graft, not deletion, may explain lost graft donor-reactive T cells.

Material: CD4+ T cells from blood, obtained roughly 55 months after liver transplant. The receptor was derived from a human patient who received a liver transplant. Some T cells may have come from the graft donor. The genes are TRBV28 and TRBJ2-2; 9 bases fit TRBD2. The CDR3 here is CASSFSGGLANTGELFF. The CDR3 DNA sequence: TGTGCCAGCAGTTTCAGCGGGGGGTTAGCGAACACCGGGGAGCTGTTTTTT.